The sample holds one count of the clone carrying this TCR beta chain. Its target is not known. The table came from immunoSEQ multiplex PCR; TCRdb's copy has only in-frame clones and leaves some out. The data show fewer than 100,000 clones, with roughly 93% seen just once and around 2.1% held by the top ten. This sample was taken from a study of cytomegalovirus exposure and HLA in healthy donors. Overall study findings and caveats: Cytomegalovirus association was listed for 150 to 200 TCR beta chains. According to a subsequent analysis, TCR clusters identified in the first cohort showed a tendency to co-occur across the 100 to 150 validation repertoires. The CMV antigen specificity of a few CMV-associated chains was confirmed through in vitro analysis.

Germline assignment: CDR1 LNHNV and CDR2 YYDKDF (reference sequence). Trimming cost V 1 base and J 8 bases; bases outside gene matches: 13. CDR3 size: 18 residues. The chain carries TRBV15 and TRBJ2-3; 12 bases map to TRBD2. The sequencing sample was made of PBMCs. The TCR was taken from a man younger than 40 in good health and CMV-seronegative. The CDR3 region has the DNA TGTGCCACCAGCAGAGTTCAACCTCTAGCGGGAGGGCCTGGTACGCAGTATTTT. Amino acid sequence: CATSRVQPLAGGPGTQYF.